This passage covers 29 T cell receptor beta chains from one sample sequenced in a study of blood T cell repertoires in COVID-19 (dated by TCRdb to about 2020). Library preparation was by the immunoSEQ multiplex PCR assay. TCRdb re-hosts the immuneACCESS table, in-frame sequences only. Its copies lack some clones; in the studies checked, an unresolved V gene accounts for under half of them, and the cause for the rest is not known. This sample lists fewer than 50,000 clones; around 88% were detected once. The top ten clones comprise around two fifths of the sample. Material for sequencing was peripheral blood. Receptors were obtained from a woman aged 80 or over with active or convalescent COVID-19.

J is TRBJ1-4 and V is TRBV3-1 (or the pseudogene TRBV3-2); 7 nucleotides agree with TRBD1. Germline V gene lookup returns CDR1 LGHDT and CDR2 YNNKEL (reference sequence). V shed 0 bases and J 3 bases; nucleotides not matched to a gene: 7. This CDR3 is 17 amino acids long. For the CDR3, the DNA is TGTGCCAGCAGCCAAGATCTCCGACAGGGATCTAATGAAAAACTGTTTTTT. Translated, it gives CASSQDLRQGSNEKLFF.

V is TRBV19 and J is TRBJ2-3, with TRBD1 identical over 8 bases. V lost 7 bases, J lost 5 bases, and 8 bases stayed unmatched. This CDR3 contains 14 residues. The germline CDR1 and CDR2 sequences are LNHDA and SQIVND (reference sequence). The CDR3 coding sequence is TGTGCCAGTACCCGGACAGGGCAGGGAGATACGCAGTATTTT. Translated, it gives CASTRTGQGDTQYF.

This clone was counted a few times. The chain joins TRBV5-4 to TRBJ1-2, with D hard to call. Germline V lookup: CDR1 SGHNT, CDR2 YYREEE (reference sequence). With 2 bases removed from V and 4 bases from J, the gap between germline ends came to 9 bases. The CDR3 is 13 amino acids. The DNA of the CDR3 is TGTGCCAGCAGCTTCCGGGGAGGCTATGGCTACACCTTC. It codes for CASSFRGGYGYTF.

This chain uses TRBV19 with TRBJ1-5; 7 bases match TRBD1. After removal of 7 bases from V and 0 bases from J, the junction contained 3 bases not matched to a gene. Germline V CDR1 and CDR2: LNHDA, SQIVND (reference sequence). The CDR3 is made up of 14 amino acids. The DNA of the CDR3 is TGTGCCAGTATAGGGGGCTATAGCAATCAGCCCCAGCATTTT. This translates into CASIGGYSNQPQHF. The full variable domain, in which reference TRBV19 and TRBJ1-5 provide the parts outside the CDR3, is DGGITQSPKYLFRKEGQNVTLSCEQNLNHDAMYWYRQDPGQGLRLIYYSQIVNDFQKGDIAEGYSVSREKKESFPLTVTSAQKNPTAFYLCASIGGYSNQPQHFGDGTRLSIL.

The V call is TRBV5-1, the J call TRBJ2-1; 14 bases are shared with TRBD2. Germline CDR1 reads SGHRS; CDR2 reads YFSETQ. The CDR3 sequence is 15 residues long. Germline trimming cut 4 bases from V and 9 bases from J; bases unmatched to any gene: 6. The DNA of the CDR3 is TGCGCCAGCAGCCCGGGACTAGCGGGAGATAGTGAGCAGTTCTTC. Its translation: CASSPGLAGDSEQFF.

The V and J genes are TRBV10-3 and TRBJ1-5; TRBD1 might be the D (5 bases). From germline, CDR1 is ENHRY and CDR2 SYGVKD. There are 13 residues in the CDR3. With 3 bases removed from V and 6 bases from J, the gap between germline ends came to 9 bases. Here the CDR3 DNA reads TGTGCCATCAGTGATGGGGGGAGTCAGCCCCAGCATTTT. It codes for CAISDGGSQPQHF.

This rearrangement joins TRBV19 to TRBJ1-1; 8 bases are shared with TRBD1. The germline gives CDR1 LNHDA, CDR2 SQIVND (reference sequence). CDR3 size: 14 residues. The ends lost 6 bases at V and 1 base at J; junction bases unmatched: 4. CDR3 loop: CASSQDRGNTEAFF. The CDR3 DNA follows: TGTGCCAGTAGCCAAGACAGGGGGAACACTGAAGCTTTCTTT.

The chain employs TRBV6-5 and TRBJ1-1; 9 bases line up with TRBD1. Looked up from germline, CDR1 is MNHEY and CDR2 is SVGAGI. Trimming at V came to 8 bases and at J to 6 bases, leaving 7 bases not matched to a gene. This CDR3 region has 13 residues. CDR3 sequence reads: CASRDRAPAEAFF. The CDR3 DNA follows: TGTGCCAGCCGGGACAGGGCGCCTGCTGAAGCTTTCTTT.

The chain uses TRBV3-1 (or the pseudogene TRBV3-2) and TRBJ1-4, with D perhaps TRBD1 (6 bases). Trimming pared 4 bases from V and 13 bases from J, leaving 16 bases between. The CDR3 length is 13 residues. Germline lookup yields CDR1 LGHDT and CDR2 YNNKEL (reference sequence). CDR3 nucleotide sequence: TGTGCCAGCAGCCCGTCCACAGGGTCGGGACTGTTTTTT. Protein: CASSPSTGSGLFF.

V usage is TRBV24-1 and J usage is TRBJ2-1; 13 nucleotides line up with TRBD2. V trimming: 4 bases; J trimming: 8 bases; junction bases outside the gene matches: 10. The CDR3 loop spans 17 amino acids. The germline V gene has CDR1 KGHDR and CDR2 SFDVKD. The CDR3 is CATSDHPGLAGLDEQFF. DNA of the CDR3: TGTGCCACCAGTGACCACCCGGGACTAGCGGGACTGGATGAGCAGTTCTTC.

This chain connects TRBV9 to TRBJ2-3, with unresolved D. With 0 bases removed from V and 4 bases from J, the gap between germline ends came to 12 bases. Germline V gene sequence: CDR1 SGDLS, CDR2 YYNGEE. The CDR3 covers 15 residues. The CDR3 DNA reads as TGTGCCAGCAGCGTAGAGGCGGTACCGGCAGATACGCAGTATTTT. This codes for CASSVEAVPADTQYF. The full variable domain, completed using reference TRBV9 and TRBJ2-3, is DSGVTQTPKHLITATGQRVTLRCSPRSGDLSVYWYQQSLDQGLQFLIQYYNGEERAKGNILERFSAQQFPDLHSELNLSSLELGDSALYFCASSVEAVPADTQYFGPGTRLTVL.

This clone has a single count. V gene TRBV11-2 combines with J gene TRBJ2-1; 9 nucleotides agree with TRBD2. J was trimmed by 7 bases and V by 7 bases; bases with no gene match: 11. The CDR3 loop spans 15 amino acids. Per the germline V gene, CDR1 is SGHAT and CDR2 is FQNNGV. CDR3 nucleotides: TGTGCCAGCAACTTCATCGCGGGAGGGTCGAATGAGCAGTTCTTC. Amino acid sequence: CASNFIAGGSNEQFF.

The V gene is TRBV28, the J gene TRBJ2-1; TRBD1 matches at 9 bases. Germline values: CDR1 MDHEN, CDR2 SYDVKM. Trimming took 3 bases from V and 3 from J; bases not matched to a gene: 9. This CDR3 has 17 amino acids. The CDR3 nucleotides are TGTGCCAGCAGTTTCCATATTGGGACAGGGAGCTACAATGAGCAGTTCTTC. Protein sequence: CASSFHIGTGSYNEQFF. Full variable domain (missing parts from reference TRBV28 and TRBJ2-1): DVKVTQSSRYLVKRTGEKVFLECVQDMDHENMFWYRQDPGLGLRLIYFSYDVKMKEKGDIPEGYSVSREKKERFSLILESASTNQTSMYLCASSFHIGTGSYNEQFFGPGTRLTVL.

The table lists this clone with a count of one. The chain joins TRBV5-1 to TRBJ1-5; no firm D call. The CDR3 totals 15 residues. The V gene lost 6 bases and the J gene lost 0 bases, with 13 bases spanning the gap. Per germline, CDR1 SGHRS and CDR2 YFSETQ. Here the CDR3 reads CASTVGGDSNQPQHF. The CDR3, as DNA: TGCGCCAGCACGGTCGGCGGCGATAGCAATCAGCCCCAGCATTTT. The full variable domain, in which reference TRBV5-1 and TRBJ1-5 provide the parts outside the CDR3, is KAGVTQTPRYLIKTRGQQVTLSCSPISGHRSVSWYQQTPGQGLQFLFEYFSETQRNKGNFPGRFSGRQFSNSRSEMNVSTLELGDSALYLCASTVGGDSNQPQHFGDGTRLSIL.

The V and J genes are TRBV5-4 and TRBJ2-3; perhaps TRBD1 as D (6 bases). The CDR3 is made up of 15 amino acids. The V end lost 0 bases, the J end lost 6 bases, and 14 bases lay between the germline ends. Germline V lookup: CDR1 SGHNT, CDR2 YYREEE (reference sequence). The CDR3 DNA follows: TGTGCCAGCAGCTTGGCGGGCAGGGGTCTTGATACGCAGTATTTT. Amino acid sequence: CASSLAGRGLDTQYF.

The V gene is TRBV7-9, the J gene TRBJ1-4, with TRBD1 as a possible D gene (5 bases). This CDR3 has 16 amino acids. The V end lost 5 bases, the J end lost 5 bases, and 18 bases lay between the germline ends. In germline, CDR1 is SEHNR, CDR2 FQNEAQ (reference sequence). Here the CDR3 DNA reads TGTGCCAGCAGCCCCTGGGGGGACGGGACGAATGAAAAACTGTTTTTT. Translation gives CASSPWGDGTNEKLFF. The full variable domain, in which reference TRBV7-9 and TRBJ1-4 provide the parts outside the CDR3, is DTGVSQNPRHKITKRGQNVTFRCDPISEHNRLYWYRQTLGQGPEFLTYFQNEAQLEKSRLLSDRFSAERPKGSFSTLEIQRTEQGDSAMYLCASSPWGDGTNEKLFFGSGTQLSVL.

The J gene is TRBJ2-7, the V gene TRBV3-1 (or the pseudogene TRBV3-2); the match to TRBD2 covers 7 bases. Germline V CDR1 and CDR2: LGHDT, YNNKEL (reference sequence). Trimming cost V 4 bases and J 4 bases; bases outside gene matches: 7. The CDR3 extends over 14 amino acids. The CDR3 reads CASSLGGSRYEQYF. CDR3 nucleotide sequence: TGTGCCAGCAGCCTGGGCGGGAGTAGGTACGAGCAGTACTTC.

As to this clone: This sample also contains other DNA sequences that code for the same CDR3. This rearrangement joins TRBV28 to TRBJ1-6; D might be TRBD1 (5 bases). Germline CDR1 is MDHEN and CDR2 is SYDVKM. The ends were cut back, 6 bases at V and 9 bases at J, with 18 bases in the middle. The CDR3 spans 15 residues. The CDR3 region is CASSSGGEGGSPLHF. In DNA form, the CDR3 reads TGTGCCAGCAGCTCGGGGGGGGAGGGTGGTTCACCCCTCCACTTT.

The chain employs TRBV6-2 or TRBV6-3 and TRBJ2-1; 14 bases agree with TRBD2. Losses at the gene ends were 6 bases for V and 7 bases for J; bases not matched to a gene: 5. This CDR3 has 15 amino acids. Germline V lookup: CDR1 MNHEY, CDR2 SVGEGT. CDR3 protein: CASSRGTSGSNEQFF. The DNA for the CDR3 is TGTGCCAGCAGCCGCGGGACTAGCGGGAGTAATGAGCAGTTCTTC.

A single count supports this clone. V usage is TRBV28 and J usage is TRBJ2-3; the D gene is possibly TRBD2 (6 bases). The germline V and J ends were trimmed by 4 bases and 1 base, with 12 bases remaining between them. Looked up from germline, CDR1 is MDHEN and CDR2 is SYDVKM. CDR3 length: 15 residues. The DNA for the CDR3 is TGTGCCAGCAGTTCCCAGCGGAGGGGCACAGATACGCAGTATTTT. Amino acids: CASSSQRRGTDTQYF.

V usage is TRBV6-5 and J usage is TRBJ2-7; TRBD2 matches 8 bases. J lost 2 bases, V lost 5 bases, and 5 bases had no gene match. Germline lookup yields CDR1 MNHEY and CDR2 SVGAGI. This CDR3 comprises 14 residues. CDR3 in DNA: TGTGCCAGCAGTCAAACTAGCGGTGCCTACGAGCAGTACTTC. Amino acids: CASSQTSGAYEQYF.

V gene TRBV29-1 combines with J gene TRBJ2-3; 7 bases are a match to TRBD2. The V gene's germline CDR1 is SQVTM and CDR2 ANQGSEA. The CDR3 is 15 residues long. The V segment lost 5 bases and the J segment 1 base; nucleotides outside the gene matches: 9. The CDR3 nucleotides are TGCAGCGTTCCCCTAACTAGCGAGGGCACAGATACGCAGTATTTT. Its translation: CSVPLTSEGTDTQYF.

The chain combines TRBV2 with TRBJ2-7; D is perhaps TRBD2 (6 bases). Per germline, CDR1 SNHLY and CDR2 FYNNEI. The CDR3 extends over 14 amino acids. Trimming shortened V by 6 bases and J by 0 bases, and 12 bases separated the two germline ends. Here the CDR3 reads CASRASVLSYEQYF. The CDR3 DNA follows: TGTGCCAGCAGAGCTAGCGTACTCTCCTACGAGCAGTACTTC.

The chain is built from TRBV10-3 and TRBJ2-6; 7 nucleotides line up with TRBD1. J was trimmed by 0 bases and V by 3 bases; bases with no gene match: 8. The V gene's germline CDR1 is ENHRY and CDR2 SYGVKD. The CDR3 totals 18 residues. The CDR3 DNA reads TGTGCCATCAGTGAAGGGACAGTTCTCAGCTCTGGGGCCAACGTCCTGACTTTC. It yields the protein CAISEGTVLSSGANVLTF.

The DNA for the CDR3 is TGTGCCAGCAGCTCTAGCGGCCCCGAAAAACTGTTTTTT. This sequence encodes CASSSSGPEKLFF. This rearrangement joins TRBV5-6 to TRBJ1-4; D remains ambiguous. V dropped 3 bases and J dropped 8 bases, with 11 bases sitting between them. Looked up from germline, CDR1 is SGHDT and CDR2 is YYEEEE. The CDR3 extends over 13 amino acids.

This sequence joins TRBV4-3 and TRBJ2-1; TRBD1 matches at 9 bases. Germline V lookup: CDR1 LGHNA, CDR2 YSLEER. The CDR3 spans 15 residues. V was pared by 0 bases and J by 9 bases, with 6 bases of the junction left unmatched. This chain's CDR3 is CASSQDRDREGEQFF. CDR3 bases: TGCGCCAGCAGCCAAGACCGGGACAGGGAGGGTGAGCAGTTCTTC.

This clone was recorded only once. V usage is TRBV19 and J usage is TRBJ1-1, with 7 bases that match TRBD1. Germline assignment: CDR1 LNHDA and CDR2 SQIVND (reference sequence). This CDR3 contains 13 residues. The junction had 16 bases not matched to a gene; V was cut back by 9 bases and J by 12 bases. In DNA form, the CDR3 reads TGTGCCAGCGTAAAACAGGAGACAGGGAAGACTTTCTTT. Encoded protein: CASVKQETGKTFF.

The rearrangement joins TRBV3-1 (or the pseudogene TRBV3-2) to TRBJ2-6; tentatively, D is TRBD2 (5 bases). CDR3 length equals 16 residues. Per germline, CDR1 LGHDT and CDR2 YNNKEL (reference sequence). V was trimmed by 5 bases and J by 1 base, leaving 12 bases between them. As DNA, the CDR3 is TGTGCCAGCAGCTCGCATAGGGAGTCTGGGGCCAACGTCCTGACTTTC. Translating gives CASSSHRESGANVLTF.

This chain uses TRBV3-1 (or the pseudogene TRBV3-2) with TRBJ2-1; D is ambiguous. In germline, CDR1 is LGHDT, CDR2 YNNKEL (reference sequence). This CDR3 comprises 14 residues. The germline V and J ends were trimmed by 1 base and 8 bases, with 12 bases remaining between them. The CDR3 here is CASSQGERGDEQFF. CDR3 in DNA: TGTGCCAGCAGCCAAGGTGAAAGAGGAGATGAGCAGTTCTTC.